This TCR beta chain was sequenced during a study of blood T cell repertoires in COVID-19. Study details: Material from acute and convalescent COVID-19 was sourced from the United States, Italy and Spain.

Trimming at V came to 0 bases and at J to 3 bases, leaving 5 bases not matched to a gene. The CDR3 length is 16 residues. CDR1 and CDR2 (germline): SGHRS, YFSETQ. Profiled with immunoSEQ multiplex PCR; TCRdb holds only in-frame clones, not every one. The data contain 200,000 to 300,000 clones, 70% to 90% of them singletons. V usage is TRBV5-1 and J usage is TRBJ2-2; 7 bases are a match to TRBD1. Sequenced input: peripheral blood. This TCR was recovered from a man younger than 30 with active or convalescent COVID-19. This chain's CDR3 is CASSLVGGRDTGELFF. Here the CDR3 DNA reads TGCGCCAGCAGCTTGGTAGGGGGCCGGGACACCGGGGAGCTGTTTTTT.